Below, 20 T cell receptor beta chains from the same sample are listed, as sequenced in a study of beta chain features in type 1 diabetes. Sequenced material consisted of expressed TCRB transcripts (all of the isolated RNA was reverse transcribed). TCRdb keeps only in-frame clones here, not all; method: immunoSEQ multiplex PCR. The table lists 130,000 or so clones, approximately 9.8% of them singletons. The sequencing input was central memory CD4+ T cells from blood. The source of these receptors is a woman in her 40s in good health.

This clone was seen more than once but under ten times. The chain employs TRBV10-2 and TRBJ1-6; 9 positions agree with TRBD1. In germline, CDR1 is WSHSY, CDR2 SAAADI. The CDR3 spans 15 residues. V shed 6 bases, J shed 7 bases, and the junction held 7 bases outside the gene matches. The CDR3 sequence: CASSYRGLYNSPLHF. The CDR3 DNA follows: TGCGCCAGCAGCTACAGGGGGCTTTACAATTCACCCCTCCACTTT.

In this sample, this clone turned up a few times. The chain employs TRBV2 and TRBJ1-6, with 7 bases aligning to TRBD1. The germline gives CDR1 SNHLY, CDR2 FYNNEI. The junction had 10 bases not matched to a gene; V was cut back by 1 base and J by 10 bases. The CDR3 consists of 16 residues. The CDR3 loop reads CASSEGQGDGRSPLHF. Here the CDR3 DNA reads TGTGCCAGCAGTGAAGGACAGGGAGACGGAAGATCACCCCTCCACTTT.

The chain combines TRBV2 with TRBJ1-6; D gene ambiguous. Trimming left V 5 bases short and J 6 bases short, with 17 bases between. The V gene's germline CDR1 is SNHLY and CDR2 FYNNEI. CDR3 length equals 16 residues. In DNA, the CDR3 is TGTGCCAGCAGTCCGGAATCCGGTTGGAGTAATTCACCCCTCCACTTT. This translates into CASSPESGWSNSPLHF.

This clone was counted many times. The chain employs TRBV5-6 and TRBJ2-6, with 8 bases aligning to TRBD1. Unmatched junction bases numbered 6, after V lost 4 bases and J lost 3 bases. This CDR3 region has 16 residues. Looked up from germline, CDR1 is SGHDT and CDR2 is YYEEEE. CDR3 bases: TGTGCCAGCAGCCTGCAGGGGGCGGGTGGGGCCAACGTCCTGACTTTC. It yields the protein CASSLQGAGGANVLTF.

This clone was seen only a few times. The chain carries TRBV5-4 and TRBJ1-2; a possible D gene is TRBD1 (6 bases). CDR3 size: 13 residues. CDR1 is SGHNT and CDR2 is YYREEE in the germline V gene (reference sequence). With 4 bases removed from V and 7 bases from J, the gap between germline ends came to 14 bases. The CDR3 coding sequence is TGTGCCAGCAGCGTGGACAGCTTCGGTGGCTACACCTTC. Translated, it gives CASSVDSFGGYTF.

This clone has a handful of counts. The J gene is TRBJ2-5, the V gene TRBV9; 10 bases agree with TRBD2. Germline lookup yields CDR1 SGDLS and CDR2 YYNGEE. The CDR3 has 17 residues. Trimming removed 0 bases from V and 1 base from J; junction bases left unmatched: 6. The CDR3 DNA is TGTGCCAGCAGCGTAGCCCCCAGCGGGGGGGGCCAAGAGACCCAGTACTTC. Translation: CASSVAPSGGGQETQYF.

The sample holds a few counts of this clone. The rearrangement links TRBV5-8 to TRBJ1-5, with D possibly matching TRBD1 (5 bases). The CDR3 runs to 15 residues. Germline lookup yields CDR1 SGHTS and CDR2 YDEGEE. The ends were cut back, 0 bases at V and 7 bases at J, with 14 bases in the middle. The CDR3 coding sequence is TGTGCCAGCAGCTTGGAGTTCCAGGGTGGGCAGCCCCAGCATTTT. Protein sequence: CASSLEFQGGQPQHF.

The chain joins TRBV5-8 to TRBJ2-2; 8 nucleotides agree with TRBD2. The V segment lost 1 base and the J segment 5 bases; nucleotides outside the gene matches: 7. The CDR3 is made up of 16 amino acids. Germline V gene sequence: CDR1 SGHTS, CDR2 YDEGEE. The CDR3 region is CASSLLRGGWTGELFF. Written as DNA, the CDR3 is TGTGCCAGCAGCTTGCTACGGGGGGGCTGGACCGGGGAGCTGTTTTTT.

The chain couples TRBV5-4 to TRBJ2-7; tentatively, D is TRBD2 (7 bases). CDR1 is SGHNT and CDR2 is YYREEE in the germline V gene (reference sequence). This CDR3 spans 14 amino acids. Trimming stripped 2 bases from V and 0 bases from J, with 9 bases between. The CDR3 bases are TGTGCCAGCAGCTTCGCGGGGGCCTCCTACGAGCAGTACTTC. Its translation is CASSFAGASYEQYF.

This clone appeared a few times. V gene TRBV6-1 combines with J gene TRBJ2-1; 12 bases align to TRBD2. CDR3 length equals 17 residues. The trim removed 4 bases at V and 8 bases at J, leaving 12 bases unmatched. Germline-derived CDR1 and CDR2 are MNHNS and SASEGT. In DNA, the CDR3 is TGTGCCAGCAGTGTTAGACTAGCGGGGGCCCCGGAGGATGAGCAGTTCTTC. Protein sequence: CASSVRLAGAPEDEQFF.

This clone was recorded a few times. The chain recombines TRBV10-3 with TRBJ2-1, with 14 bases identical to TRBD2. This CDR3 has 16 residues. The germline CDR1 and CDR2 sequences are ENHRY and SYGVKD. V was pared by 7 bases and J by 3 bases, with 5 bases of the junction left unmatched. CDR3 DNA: TGTGCCATCAACCAAGGGACTAGCGGGGGCTACAATGAGCAGTTCTTC. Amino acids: CAINQGTSGGYNEQFF.

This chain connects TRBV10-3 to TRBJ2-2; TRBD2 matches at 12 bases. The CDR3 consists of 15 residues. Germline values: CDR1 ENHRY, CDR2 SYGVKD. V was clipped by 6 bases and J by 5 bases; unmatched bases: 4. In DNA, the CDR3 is TGTGCCATCAGCCCTAGCGGGGGGGAAACCGGGGAGCTGTTTTTT. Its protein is CAISPSGGETGELFF.

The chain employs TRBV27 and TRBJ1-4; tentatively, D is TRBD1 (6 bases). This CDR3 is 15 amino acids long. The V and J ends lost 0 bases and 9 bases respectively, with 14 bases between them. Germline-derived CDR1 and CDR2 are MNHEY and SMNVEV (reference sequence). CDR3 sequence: CASSLSQGRGKKLFF. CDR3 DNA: TGTGCCAGCAGTTTATCGCAGGGGAGGGGGAAAAAACTGTTTTTT.

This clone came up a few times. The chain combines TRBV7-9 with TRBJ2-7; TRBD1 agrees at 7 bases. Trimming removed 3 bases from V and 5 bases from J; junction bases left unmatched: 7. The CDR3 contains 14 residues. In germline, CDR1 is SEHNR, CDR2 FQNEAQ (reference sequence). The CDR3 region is CASSLEQGSDEQYF. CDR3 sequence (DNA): TGTGCCAGCAGCTTGGAACAGGGGAGTGACGAGCAGTACTTC.

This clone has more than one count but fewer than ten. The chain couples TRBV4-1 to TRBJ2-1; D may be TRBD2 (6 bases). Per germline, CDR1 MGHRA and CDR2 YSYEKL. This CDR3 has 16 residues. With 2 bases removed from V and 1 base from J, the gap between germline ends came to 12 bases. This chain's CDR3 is CASSQPRGGSYNEQFF. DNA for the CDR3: TGCGCCAGCAGCCAACCCCGTGGGGGGTCCTACAATGAGCAGTTCTTC.

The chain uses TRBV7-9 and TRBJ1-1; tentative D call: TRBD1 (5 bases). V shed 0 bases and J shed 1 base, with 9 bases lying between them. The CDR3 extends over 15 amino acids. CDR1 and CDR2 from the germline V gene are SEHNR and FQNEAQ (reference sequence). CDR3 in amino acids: CASSLAGGQNTEAFF. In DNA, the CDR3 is TGTGCCAGCAGCTTAGCCGGCGGACAGAACACTGAAGCTTTCTTT.

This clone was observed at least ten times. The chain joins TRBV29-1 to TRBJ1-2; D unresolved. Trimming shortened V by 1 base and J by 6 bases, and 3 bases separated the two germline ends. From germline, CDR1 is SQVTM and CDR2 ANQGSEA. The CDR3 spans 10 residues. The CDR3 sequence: CSVEGDGYTF. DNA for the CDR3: TGCAGCGTTGAAGGCGATGGCTACACCTTC.

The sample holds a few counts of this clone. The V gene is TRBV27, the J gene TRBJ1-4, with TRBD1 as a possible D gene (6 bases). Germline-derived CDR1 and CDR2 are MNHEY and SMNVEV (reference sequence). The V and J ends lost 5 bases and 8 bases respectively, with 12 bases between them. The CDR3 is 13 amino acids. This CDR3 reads CASSPRTVEKLFF. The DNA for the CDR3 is TGTGCCAGCAGTCCGCGGACAGTGGAAAAACTGTTTTTT.

DNA for the CDR3: TGTGCCAGCAGCTCCGCGTTCCGCTCTGGAAACACCATATATTTT. Translated: CASSSAFRSGNTIYF. The chain carries TRBV6-5 and TRBJ1-3; D is unresolved. Germline V gene lookup returns CDR1 MNHEY and CDR2 SVGAGI. The CDR3 covers 15 residues. Trimming left V 6 bases short and J 0 bases short, with 12 bases between.

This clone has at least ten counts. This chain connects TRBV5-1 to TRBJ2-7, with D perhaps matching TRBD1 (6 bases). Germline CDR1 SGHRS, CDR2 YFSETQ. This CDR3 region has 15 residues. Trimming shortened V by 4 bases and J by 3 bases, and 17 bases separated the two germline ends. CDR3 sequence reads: CASSLDGKQGYEQYF. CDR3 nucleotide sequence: TGCGCCAGCAGCCTGGACGGAAAACAGGGCTACGAGCAGTACTTC.